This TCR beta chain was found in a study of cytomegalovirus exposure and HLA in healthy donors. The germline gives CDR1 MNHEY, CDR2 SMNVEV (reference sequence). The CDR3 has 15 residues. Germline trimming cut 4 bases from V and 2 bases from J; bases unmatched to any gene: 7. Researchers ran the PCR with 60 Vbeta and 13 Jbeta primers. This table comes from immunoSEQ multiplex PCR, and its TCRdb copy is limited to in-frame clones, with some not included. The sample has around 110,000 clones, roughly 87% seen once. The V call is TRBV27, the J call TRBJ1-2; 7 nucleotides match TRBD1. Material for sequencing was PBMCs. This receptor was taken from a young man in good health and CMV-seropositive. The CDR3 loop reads CASSSKVDRNYGYTF. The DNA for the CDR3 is TGTGCCAGCAGTTCGAAGGTGGACAGGAACTATGGCTACACCTTC.